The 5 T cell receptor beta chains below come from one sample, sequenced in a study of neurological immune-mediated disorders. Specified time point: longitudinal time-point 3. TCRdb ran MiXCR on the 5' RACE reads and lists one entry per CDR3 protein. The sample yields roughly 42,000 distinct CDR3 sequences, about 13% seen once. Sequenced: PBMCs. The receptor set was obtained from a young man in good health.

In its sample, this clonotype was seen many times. The CDR3 spells CASSLTPTSTDTQYF. The CDR3 coding sequence is TGCGCCAGCAGCTTAACCCCAACTAGCACAGATACGCAGTATTTT. The chain links TRBV5-1 to TRBJ2-3; no reliable D call. The CDR3 consists of 15 residues. Trimming pared 2 bases from V and 0 bases from J, leaving 10 bases between. The germline CDR1 and CDR2 sequences are SGHRS and YFSETQ.

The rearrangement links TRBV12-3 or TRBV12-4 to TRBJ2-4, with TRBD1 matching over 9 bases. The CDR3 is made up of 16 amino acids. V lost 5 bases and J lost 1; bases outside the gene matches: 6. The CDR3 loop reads CASSPGTGNAKNIQYF. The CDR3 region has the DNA TGTGCCAGCAGTCCCGGGACAGGGAATGCCAAAAACATTCAGTACTTC.

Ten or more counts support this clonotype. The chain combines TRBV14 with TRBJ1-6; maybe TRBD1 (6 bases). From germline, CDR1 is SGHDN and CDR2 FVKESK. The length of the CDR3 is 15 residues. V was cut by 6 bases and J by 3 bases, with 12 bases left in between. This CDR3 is CASSNQGSYNSPLHF. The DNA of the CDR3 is TGTGCCAGCAGTAACCAGGGGAGCTATAATTCACCCCTCCACTTT.

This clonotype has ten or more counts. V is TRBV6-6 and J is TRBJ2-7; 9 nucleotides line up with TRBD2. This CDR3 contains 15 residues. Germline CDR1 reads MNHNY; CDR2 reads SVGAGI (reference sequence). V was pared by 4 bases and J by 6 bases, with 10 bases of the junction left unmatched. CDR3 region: CASSSLAGLASEQYF. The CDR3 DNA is TGTGCCAGCAGTTCCCTAGCAGGACTAGCGAGCGAGCAGTACTTC.

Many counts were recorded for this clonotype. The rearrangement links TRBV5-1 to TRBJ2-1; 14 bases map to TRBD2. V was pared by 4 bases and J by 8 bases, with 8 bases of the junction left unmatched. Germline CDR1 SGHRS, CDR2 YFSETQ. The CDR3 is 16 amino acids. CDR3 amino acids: CASSDRRGLAGDEQFF. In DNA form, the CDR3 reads TGCGCCAGCAGCGACAGGAGGGGACTAGCGGGAGATGAGCAGTTCTTC. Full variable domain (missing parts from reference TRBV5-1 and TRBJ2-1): KAGVTQTPRYLIKTRGQQVTLSCSPISGHRSVSWYQQTPGQGLQFLFEYFSETQRNKGNFPGRFSGRQFSNSRSEMNVSTLELGDSALYLCASSDRRGLAGDEQFFGPGTRLTVL.